Below are 10 T cell receptor beta chains sequenced from a single sample in a study of CD8+ T cells in alopecia areata. Extraction and reverse transcription of RNA yielded cDNA as the sequencing template. The protocol was immunoSEQ multiplex PCR, while the TCRdb copy is restricted to in-frame clones and leaves out a portion. The sample yields over 80,000 clones, 40% to 50% seen once. Described treatment: oral pan-JAK inhibitor, 5-10 mg twice daily. The specimen comprised CD8+ T cells sorted from blood, sampled at week 24, from a patient treated with tofacitinib. The receptors here all came from a human donor with alopecia areata.

The chain recombines TRBV30 with TRBJ2-7; no clear D gene. V lost 4 bases, J lost 0 bases, and 10 bases lay in between. The CDR3 has 13 amino acids. Germline-derived CDR1 and CDR2 are GTSNPN and SVGIG (reference sequence). CDR3 sequence reads: CAWNSGGSYEQYF. CDR3 coding DNA: TGTGCCTGGAATTCCGGCGGCTCCTACGAGCAGTACTTC.

V is TRBV27 and J is TRBJ1-2; the D is unclear. V was trimmed by 6 bases and J by 6 bases, leaving 14 bases between them. The germline CDR1 and CDR2 sequences are MNHEY and SMNVEV (reference sequence). CDR3 size: 13 residues. Here the CDR3 DNA reads TGTGCCAGCAGCAGACCCCTCGGGGATGGCTACACCTTC. This gives the protein CASSRPLGDGYTF.

J is TRBJ1-1 and V is TRBV29-1, with a weak D call TRBD1 (5 bases). Germline V CDR1 and CDR2: SQVTM, ANQGSEA. This CDR3 region has 12 residues. With 4 bases removed from V and 3 bases from J, the gap between germline ends came to 9 bases. CDR3 DNA: TGCAGCGTTGCCGACAGAGACACTGAAGCTTTCTTT. Residues: CSVADRDTEAFF.

The CDR3 DNA reads TGTGCCAGCAGCTCACGAGGCTCCTACGAGCAGTACTTC. The encoded protein is CASSSRGSYEQYF. The J gene is TRBJ2-7, the V gene TRBV7-8; D is undetermined. Germline V gene data show CDR1 as SGHVS and CDR2 as FQNEAQ. The CDR3 has 13 residues. Trimming cost V 4 bases and J 0 bases, with 7 bases left between them.

This clone appeared a few times. The chain recombines TRBV13 with TRBJ2-1; the D call may be TRBD1 or TRBD2 (6 bases each). Germline CDR1 is PRHDT and CDR2 is FYEKMQ (reference sequence). V gave up 2 bases and J gave up 4 bases, with 9 bases separating them. This CDR3 is built from 14 residues. The CDR3 sequence is CASSLKGGYNEQFF. CDR3 DNA: TGTGCCAGCAGCTTAAAGGGGGGTTACAATGAGCAGTTCTTC.

The chain links TRBV27 to TRBJ1-2, with a possible D match to TRBD1 (6 bases). Germline CDR1 is MNHEY and CDR2 is SMNVEV (reference sequence). The CDR3 sequence is 13 residues long. The germline V and J ends were trimmed by 3 bases and 8 bases, with 13 bases remaining between them. This CDR3 is CASSFQGDRGYTF. The CDR3 nucleotides are TGTGCCAGCAGTTTCCAAGGAGACAGGGGCTACACCTTC.

The chain uses TRBV29-1 and TRBJ2-2; perhaps TRBD1 as D (6 bases). V lost 1 base and J lost 4, with 13 bases in between. There are 15 residues in the CDR3. Germline lookup yields CDR1 SQVTM and CDR2 ANQGSEA. The CDR3 DNA sequence: TGCAGCGTTGAAGTAGGCAGGGGTGGCACCGGGGAGCTGTTTTTT. It is translated as CSVEVGRGGTGELFF.

The chain carries TRBV30 and TRBJ2-7, with 10 bases identical to TRBD2. This CDR3 spans 13 amino acids. The germline V gene encodes CDR1 GTSNPN and CDR2 SVGIG (reference sequence). CDR3 sequence: CSGGGLATHEQYF. CDR3 DNA sequence: TGTTCGGGTGGGGGACTAGCGACCCACGAGCAGTACTTC.

The chain is built from TRBV29-1 and TRBJ2-1; D unclear. The CDR3 loop spans 14 amino acids. The V end was cut by 2 bases, the J end by 5 bases, with 13 bases between. Per the germline V gene, CDR1 is SQVTM and CDR2 is ANQGSEA. This CDR3 is CSVEFIGTDNEQFF. CDR3 bases: TGCAGCGTTGAATTCATCGGTACCGACAATGAGCAGTTCTTC.

This sequence joins TRBV7-9 and TRBJ1-1; unclear D gene. The CDR3 extends over 13 amino acids. Trimming cost V 1 base and J 5 bases, with 8 bases left between them. The germline V gene encodes CDR1 SEHNR and CDR2 FQNEAQ (reference sequence). CDR3 amino acids: CASSLEGLTEAFF. DNA of the CDR3: TGTGCCAGCAGCTTAGAAGGGTTGACTGAAGCTTTCTTT.